Listed below are T cell receptor beta chains from one sample, sequenced in a study of blood T cell repertoires in COVID-19. Sequenced by immunoSEQ multiplex PCR; TCRdb stores in-frame clones only, minus some. The sample lists about 110,000 clones, about three quarters occurring once. Specimen: peripheral blood. The receptors shown here come from an elderly woman with active or convalescent COVID-19. CDR3s include the opening cysteine and the closing phenylalanine or tryptophan. Fields, in order: CDR3 protein, CDR3 DNA, V gene, J gene, clone size, D gene. The D gene is left open where the match is weak. Some rows have no size entry. The others give once, few or many, or a class for an expanded clone.

cdr3_aa: CASSAGQGNQPQHF
cdr3_nt: TGTGCCAGCAGTGCCGGACAGGGGAATCAGCCCCAGCATTTT
v_call: TRBV28
j_call: TRBJ1-5
clone_size: NA
d_call: TRBD1

cdr3_aa: CASSLESVNTEAFF
cdr3_nt: TGCGCCAGCAGCTTGGAGTCGGTGAACACTGAAGCTTTCTTT
v_call: TRBV5-1
j_call: TRBJ1-1
clone_size: once
d_call: NA

cdr3_aa: CASSFPPGGGVWNEQFF
cdr3_nt: TGTGCCAGCAGTTTCCCTCCAGGCGGGGGGGTCTGGAATGAGCAGTTCTTC
v_call: TRBV4-2
j_call: TRBJ2-1
clone_size: NA
d_call: TRBD2

cdr3_aa: CASSTGTGYEQYF
cdr3_nt: TGTGCCAGTAGTACCGGGACAGGTTACGAGCAGTACTTC
v_call: TRBV19
j_call: TRBJ2-7
clone_size: NA
d_call: TRBD1

cdr3_aa: CATSDPRQGGQPQHF
cdr3_nt: TGTGCCACCAGTGATCCTAGACAGGGCGGCCAGCCCCAGCATTTT
v_call: TRBV24-1
j_call: TRBJ1-5
clone_size: NA
d_call: TRBD1

cdr3_aa: CASSLAESGWYEQYF
cdr3_nt: TGTGCCAGCAGCTTAGCGGAGTCAGGGTGGTACGAGCAGTACTTC
v_call: TRBV7-2
j_call: TRBJ2-7
clone_size: NA
d_call: NA

cdr3_aa: CASSLGGDLADTQYF
cdr3_nt: TGTGCCAGCAGCTTAGGCGGCGACCTGGCGGATACGCAGTATTTT
v_call: TRBV7-2
j_call: TRBJ2-3
clone_size: NA
d_call: NA

cdr3_aa: CASSPTGSHTGELFF
cdr3_nt: TGTGCCAGCAGCCCTACGGGGTCCCACACCGGGGAGCTGTTTTTT
v_call: TRBV5-5
j_call: TRBJ2-2
clone_size: NA
d_call: NA

cdr3_aa: CASSHAGGPWSGANVLTF
cdr3_nt: TGTGCCAGCAGCCACGCAGGGGGCCCCTGGAGTGGGGCCAACGTCCTGACTTTC
v_call: TRBV3-1/TRBV3-2
j_call: TRBJ2-6
clone_size: NA
d_call: TRBD1

cdr3_aa: CASSGEHSNTGELFF
cdr3_nt: TGTGCCAGCAGCGGGGAACATTCGAACACCGGGGAGCTGTTTTTT
v_call: TRBV2
j_call: TRBJ2-2
clone_size: few
d_call: NA

cdr3_aa: CAWSVGRLDDGYTF
cdr3_nt: TGTGCCTGGAGCGTCGGGAGATTGGACGATGGCTACACCTTC
v_call: TRBV30
j_call: TRBJ1-2
clone_size: few
d_call: NA

cdr3_aa: CASSRRQSTDTQYF
cdr3_nt: TGTGCCAGCAGCCGGAGACAGAGCACAGATACGCAGTATTTT
v_call: TRBV3-1/TRBV3-2
j_call: TRBJ2-3
clone_size: NA
d_call: NA

cdr3_aa: CASSLPGTGLSPLHF
cdr3_nt: TGTGCCAGCAGCTTGCCCGGGACAGGGTTATCACCCCTCCACTTT
v_call: TRBV5-6
j_call: TRBJ1-6
clone_size: NA
d_call: TRBD1

cdr3_aa: CASNPGWYGYTF
cdr3_nt: TGTGCCAGCAACCCAGGGTGGTATGGCTACACCTTC
v_call: TRBV6-5
j_call: TRBJ1-2
clone_size: once
d_call: NA

cdr3_aa: CASSPPNEEYNLRFF
cdr3_nt: TGTGCCAGCTCACCACCGAATGAGGAGTACAACTTACGGTTCTTC
v_call: TRBV18
j_call: TRBJ2-1
clone_size: NA
d_call: NA

cdr3_aa: CASRSSGGGETQYF
cdr3_nt: TGTGCCAGCCGCTCGTCCGGGGGGGGAGAGACCCAGTACTTC
v_call: TRBV7-8
j_call: TRBJ2-5
clone_size: NA
d_call: TRBD2

cdr3_aa: CASSRGLAGDNEQFF
cdr3_nt: TGTGCCAGCTCACGGGGACTAGCAGGCGACAATGAGCAGTTCTTC
v_call: TRBV18
j_call: TRBJ2-1
clone_size: NA
d_call: TRBD2

cdr3_aa: CASSARQHEQYF
cdr3_nt: TGTGCCAGCAGTGCGAGACAGCACGAGCAGTACTTC
v_call: TRBV6-2/TRBV6-3
j_call: TRBJ2-7
clone_size: NA
d_call: NA

cdr3_aa: CASSLVSGGAHEQYF
cdr3_nt: TGCGCCAGCAGCTTGGTCTCGGGGGGGGCCCACGAGCAGTACTTC
v_call: TRBV5-1
j_call: TRBJ2-7
clone_size: NA
d_call: TRBD2

cdr3_aa: CSASRNTEAFF
cdr3_nt: TGCAGTGCTAGCAGAAACACTGAAGCTTTCTTT
v_call: TRBV20-1
j_call: TRBJ1-1
clone_size: once
d_call: NA

cdr3_aa: CASSSGTGPFNEQFF
cdr3_nt: TGTGCCAGCAGCTCCGGGACAGGACCCTTCAATGAGCAGTTCTTC
v_call: TRBV11-2
j_call: TRBJ2-1
clone_size: few
d_call: TRBD1

cdr3_aa: CASSLGGGNTEAFF
cdr3_nt: TGTGCCAGCAGCTTAGGTGGAGGGAACACTGAAGCTTTCTTT
v_call: TRBV7-9
j_call: TRBJ1-1
clone_size: NA
d_call: NA

cdr3_aa: CASSVGVNNQSPLHF
cdr3_nt: TGCGCCAGCAGCGTCGGGGTGAATAATCAGTCACCCCTCCACTTT
v_call: TRBV5-1
j_call: TRBJ1-6
clone_size: few
d_call: NA

cdr3_aa: CATSREQGGSYEQYF
cdr3_nt: TGTGCCACCAGCAGAGAACAGGGGGGGTCCTACGAGCAGTACTTC
v_call: TRBV15
j_call: TRBJ2-7
clone_size: NA
d_call: NA

cdr3_aa: CASSNRATGGYTF
cdr3_nt: TGTGCCAGCAGCAACCGGGCTACGGGAGGCTACACCTTC
v_call: TRBV11-2
j_call: TRBJ1-2
clone_size: NA
d_call: NA

cdr3_aa: CAWSVFLRTQYF
cdr3_nt: TGTGCCTGGAGTGTGTTCCTGAGAACCCAGTACTTC
v_call: TRBV30
j_call: TRBJ2-5
clone_size: NA
d_call: NA

cdr3_aa: CASSRSGQANYGYTF
cdr3_nt: TGCGCCAGCAGCCGTTCTGGACAGGCGAATTATGGCTACACCTTC
v_call: TRBV4-1
j_call: TRBJ1-2
clone_size: NA
d_call: TRBD1

cdr3_aa: CASSLDHGSGQPQHF
cdr3_nt: TGTGCCAGCAGCCTCGACCACGGGTCCGGTCAGCCCCAGCATTTT
v_call: TRBV7-8
j_call: TRBJ1-5
clone_size: NA
d_call: NA

cdr3_aa: CASSLVGGQDTEAFF
cdr3_nt: TGTGCCAGCAGCTTGGTGGGGGGGCAGGACACTGAAGCTTTCTTT
v_call: TRBV5-6
j_call: TRBJ1-1
clone_size: NA
d_call: NA

cdr3_aa: CASSYREDGQPQHF
cdr3_nt: TGTGCCAGCAGTTACCGGGAAGATGGTCAGCCCCAGCATTTT
v_call: TRBV6-2/TRBV6-3
j_call: TRBJ1-5
clone_size: NA
d_call: NA

cdr3_aa: CASSLLTGGTEAFF
cdr3_nt: TGTGCCAGCAGCCTCCTTACAGGGGGCACTGAAGCTTTCTTT
v_call: TRBV4-2
j_call: TRBJ1-1
clone_size: few
d_call: TRBD1

cdr3_aa: CAWTRGTAATNEKLFF
cdr3_nt: TGTGCCTGGACCCGCGGGACAGCCGCAACTAATGAAAAACTGTTTTTT
v_call: TRBV30
j_call: TRBJ1-4
clone_size: NA
d_call: TRBD1

cdr3_aa: CASSFRQAGELFF
cdr3_nt: TGTGCCAGCAGCTTTCGACAGGCCGGGGAGCTGTTTTTT
v_call: TRBV7-2
j_call: TRBJ2-2
clone_size: once
d_call: NA

cdr3_aa: CAISDSGRRVEQFF
cdr3_nt: TGTGCCATCAGTGATAGCGGGAGGCGGGTTGAGCAGTTCTTC
v_call: TRBV10-3
j_call: TRBJ2-1
clone_size: NA
d_call: TRBD2

cdr3_aa: CASSPIHGSYNEQFF
cdr3_nt: TGTGCCAGCAGTCCGATCCACGGTTCCTACAATGAGCAGTTCTTC
v_call: TRBV6-4
j_call: TRBJ2-1
clone_size: NA
d_call: NA

cdr3_aa: CASSLRPGQEAGNTIYF
cdr3_nt: TGCGCCAGCAGTCTCAGGCCGGGACAAGAGGCTGGAAACACCATATATTTT
v_call: TRBV5-1
j_call: TRBJ1-3
clone_size: NA
d_call: NA

cdr3_aa: CASSEFLGLAGAGELFF
cdr3_nt: TGTGCCAGCAGTGAATTTCTCGGGCTAGCGGGAGCCGGGGAGCTGTTTTTT
v_call: TRBV6-1
j_call: TRBJ2-2
clone_size: NA
d_call: TRBD2

cdr3_aa: CASSFSGDTEAFF
cdr3_nt: TGCGCCAGCAGCTTTTCAGGGGACACTGAAGCTTTCTTT
v_call: TRBV5-1
j_call: TRBJ1-1
clone_size: NA
d_call: NA

cdr3_aa: CASSEGQGGTEAFF
cdr3_nt: TGTGCCAGCAGTGAAGGACAGGGGGGTACTGAAGCTTTCTTT
v_call: TRBV6-1
j_call: TRBJ1-1
clone_size: NA
d_call: TRBD1

cdr3_aa: CASSYIGGSYEQYF
cdr3_nt: TGTGCCAGCAGTTACATAGGAGGATCCTACGAGCAGTACTTC
v_call: TRBV6-2/TRBV6-3
j_call: TRBJ2-7
clone_size: once
d_call: NA

cdr3_aa: CASSQDGEKLFF
cdr3_nt: TGTGCCAGCAGCCAAGACGGGGAAAAACTGTTTTTT
v_call: TRBV4-2
j_call: TRBJ1-4
clone_size: few
d_call: NA

cdr3_aa: CASSLDVRVYEQYF
cdr3_nt: TGCGCCAGCAGCTTGGATGTCAGGGTCTACGAGCAGTACTTC
v_call: TRBV5-1
j_call: TRBJ2-7
clone_size: NA
d_call: NA

cdr3_aa: CASSYSSDRGYAFF
cdr3_nt: TGTGCCAGCAGTTACTCGAGCGACAGGGGGTACGCTTTCTTT
v_call: TRBV6-5
j_call: TRBJ1-1
clone_size: NA
d_call: TRBD1

cdr3_aa: CASSQDPGGSGGADTQYF
cdr3_nt: TGTGCCAGCAGCCAAGATCCGGGGGGTAGCGGGGGGGCAGATACGCAGTATTTT
v_call: TRBV3-1/TRBV3-2
j_call: TRBJ2-3
clone_size: NA
d_call: TRBD2

cdr3_aa: CSARAERESVNEQFF
cdr3_nt: TGCAGTGCTCGTGCTGAGCGGGAGTCCGTCAATGAGCAGTTCTTC
v_call: TRBV20-1
j_call: TRBJ2-1
clone_size: NA
d_call: TRBD2

cdr3_aa: CASSATTSGSSYNEQFF
cdr3_nt: TGTGCCAGCAGCGCCACGACTAGCGGGAGTTCCTACAATGAGCAGTTCTTC
v_call: TRBV9
j_call: TRBJ2-1
clone_size: NA
d_call: TRBD2

cdr3_aa: CASSLGPPGFYNEQFF
cdr3_nt: TGTGCCAGCAGCTTAGGTCCCCCTGGCTTCTACAATGAGCAGTTCTTC
v_call: TRBV7-8
j_call: TRBJ2-1
clone_size: NA
d_call: NA

cdr3_aa: CASSLLFTGADTQYF
cdr3_nt: TGTGCCAGCAGCTTATTATTTACAGGGGCAGATACGCAGTATTTT
v_call: TRBV7-2
j_call: TRBJ2-3
clone_size: NA
d_call: TRBD1

cdr3_aa: CAGFSGTTDTQYF
cdr3_nt: TGTGCCGGATTTAGCGGGACCACAGATACGCAGTATTTT
v_call: TRBV30
j_call: TRBJ2-3
clone_size: NA
d_call: TRBD2

cdr3_aa: CASSHGGGSQAFF
cdr3_nt: TGTGCCAGCAGTCACGGGGGGGGGTCCCAAGCTTTCTTT
v_call: TRBV25-1
j_call: TRBJ1-1
clone_size: NA
d_call: NA

cdr3_aa: CASSYSSGSPQETQYF
cdr3_nt: TGTGCCAGCAGTTACAGTAGCGGGAGCCCCCAAGAGACCCAGTACTTC
v_call: TRBV6-5
j_call: TRBJ2-5
clone_size: few
d_call: TRBD2

cdr3_aa: CASSLIRGYNSPLHF
cdr3_nt: TGTGCCAGCAGCTTGATCCGGGGCTATAATTCACCCCTCCACTTT
v_call: TRBV5-6
j_call: TRBJ1-6
clone_size: NA
d_call: NA

cdr3_aa: CASSETDLHYEQYF
cdr3_nt: TGCGCCAGCAGTGAAACCGATTTACACTACGAGCAGTACTTC
v_call: TRBV10-1
j_call: TRBJ2-7
clone_size: few
d_call: NA

cdr3_aa: CATSPAGRETQYF
cdr3_nt: TGTGCCACCAGCCCAGCGGGACGGGAGACCCAGTACTTC
v_call: TRBV24-1
j_call: TRBJ2-5
clone_size: NA
d_call: TRBD2

cdr3_aa: CASSRTGGGNEKLFF
cdr3_nt: TGTGCCAGCAGCCGAACTGGCGGGGGAAATGAAAAACTGTTTTTT
v_call: TRBV7-6
j_call: TRBJ1-4
clone_size: NA
d_call: NA